Following are 24 T cell receptor beta chains from one sample sequenced in a study of control samples from healthy donors and cancer patients. Measured with immunoSEQ multiplex PCR; TCRdb has only the in-frame clones, and not every one. The table records approximately 100,000 clones, 90% of them present only once. The specimen sequenced was blood. The receptors stem from a woman aged 18-30 years in good health.

As regards this clone: Other DNA sequences in the same sample also yield this CDR3. V usage is TRBV7-2 and J usage is TRBJ2-1; D uncertain. The CDR3 spans 15 residues. The ends were cut back, 3 bases at V and 0 bases at J, with 9 bases in the middle. Germline loops: CDR1 SGHTA, CDR2 FQGNSA. CDR3 nucleotide sequence: TGTGCCAGCAGCTTGACCCTGAGCTCCTACAATGAGCAGTTCTTC. Protein product: CASSLTLSSYNEQFF.

This clone was detected once. V usage is TRBV14 and J usage is TRBJ2-5; a possible D gene is TRBD1 (5 bases). Germline lookup yields CDR1 SGHDN and CDR2 FVKESK. The CDR3 loop spans 13 amino acids. V lost 4 bases to trimming and J lost 0 bases, with 6 bases between them. The chain's CDR3 is CASSPGYQETQYF. The CDR3 bases are TGTGCCAGCAGCCCAGGGTACCAAGAGACCCAGTACTTC.

This clone has only one observation. The rearrangement joins TRBV2 to TRBJ2-3; D gene ambiguous. V dropped 3 bases and J dropped 0 bases, with 4 bases sitting between them. The CDR3 covers 13 residues. Looked up from germline, CDR1 is SNHLY and CDR2 is FYNNEI. The CDR3 here is CASSDKSTDTQYF. The DNA for the CDR3 is TGTGCCAGCAGTGATAAGAGCACAGATACGCAGTATTTT. The whole variable domain, filled in from reference TRBV2 and TRBJ2-3, reads EPEVTQTPSHQVTQMGQEVILRCVPISNHLYFYWYRQILGQKVEFLVSFYNNEISEKSEIFDDQFSVERPDGSNFTLKIRSTKLEDSAMYFCASSDKSTDTQYFGPGTRLTVL.

This rearrangement joins TRBV5-4 to TRBJ2-5; D ambiguous. The V and J ends lost 0 bases and 6 bases respectively, with 6 bases between them. This CDR3 comprises 12 residues. Germline lookup yields CDR1 SGHNT and CDR2 YYREEE (reference sequence). CDR3 in amino acids: CASSLARQTQYF. In DNA form, the CDR3 reads TGTGCCAGCAGCTTGGCGCGACAGACCCAGTACTTC. The entire variable domain, with the rest obtained from reference TRBV5-4 and TRBJ2-5, is as follows: ETGVTQSPTHLIKTRGQQVTLRCSSQSGHNTVSWYQQALGQGPQFIFQYYREEENGRGNFPPRFSGLQFPNYSSELNVNALELDDSALYLCASSLARQTQYFGPGTRLLVL.

This chain joins TRBV2 and TRBJ2-3, with 7 bases identical to TRBD2. In germline, CDR1 is SNHLY, CDR2 FYNNEI. There are 14 residues in the CDR3. Trimming took 7 bases from V and 5 from J; bases not matched to a gene: 9. CDR3 protein: CASIRLASRDTQYF. The CDR3 DNA sequence: TGTGCCAGCATCAGACTAGCAAGTAGAGATACGCAGTATTTT.

The J gene is TRBJ1-4, the V gene TRBV10-3; D is ambiguous. Germline V lookup: CDR1 ENHRY, CDR2 SYGVKD. This CDR3 has 11 amino acids. The ends were cut back, 4 bases at V and 8 bases at J, with 5 bases in the middle. The chain's CDR3 is CAISGREKLFF. In nucleotides, the CDR3 is TGTGCCATCAGTGGGAGAGAAAAACTGTTTTTT.

This clone was seen a single time. The J gene is TRBJ1-2, the V gene TRBV4-1; weak D call: TRBD1 (5 bases). The V and J ends lost 0 bases and 2 bases respectively, with 13 bases between them. This CDR3 is built from 16 residues. CDR1 MGHRA and CDR2 YSYEKL come from the germline V gene. CDR3 bases: TGCGCCAGCAGCCAAGACGATGAGGGGTGGAACTATGGCTACACCTTC. This translates into CASSQDDEGWNYGYTF.

V usage is TRBV7-6 and J usage is TRBJ2-3; either TRBD1 or TRBD2 may supply D (7 bases each). The length of the CDR3 is 14 residues. Germline CDR1 SGHVS, CDR2 FNYEAQ. V was trimmed by 5 bases and J by 3 bases, leaving 12 bases between them. CDR3 sequence reads: CASSQGGSTDTQYF. As DNA, the CDR3 is TGTGCCAGCAGCCAGGGGGGGAGTACAGATACGCAGTATTTT.

The genes are TRBV21-1 and TRBJ2-1; whether TRBD1, the table's D call, matches the DNA was not checked. TRBV21-1 is recorded as a pseudogene. The CDR3 is made up of 15 amino acids. CDR3 region: CASSKPDRGSDEQFF. DNA of the CDR3: TGTGCCAGCAGCAAACCAGACAGGGGTAGCGATGAGCAGTTCTTC.

The gene calls are TRBV5-1 and TRBJ1-4; D uncertain. Trimming removed 4 bases from V and 3 bases from J, with 13 bases in between. The CDR3 length is 15 residues. The germline V gene has CDR1 SGHRS and CDR2 YFSETQ. The CDR3 is CASSPTLGSNEKLFF. The CDR3 nucleotides read TGCGCCAGCAGCCCCACGCTGGGGTCTAATGAAAAACTGTTTTTT. The variable domain in full, completed from reference TRBV5-1 and TRBJ1-4, reads KAGVTQTPRYLIKTRGQQVTLSCSPISGHRSVSWYQQTPGQGLQFLFEYFSETQRNKGNFPGRFSGRQFSNSRSEMNVSTLELGDSALYLCASSPTLGSNEKLFFGSGTQLSVL.

The chain has TRBV18 and TRBJ2-1, with 9 bases that match TRBD1. J was trimmed by 10 bases and V by 2 bases; bases with no gene match: 9. CDR3 size: 15 residues. Per germline, CDR1 KGHSH and CDR2 LQKENI. The CDR3 protein is CASSPGGTGLYEQFF. The DNA of the CDR3 is TGTGCCAGCTCACCAGGCGGGACAGGGTTGTACGAGCAGTTCTTC.

V usage is TRBV9 and J usage is TRBJ2-7; D perhaps matches TRBD2 (6 bases). The V end was cut by 4 bases, the J end by 0 bases, with 17 bases between. CDR3 length: 16 residues. The germline V gene encodes CDR1 SGDLS and CDR2 YYNGEE. CDR3 nucleotides: TGTGCCAGCAGCCCAATGGACGGGGGTAGCTCCTACGAGCAGTACTTC. This translates into CASSPMDGGSSYEQYF.

The V call is TRBV27, the J call TRBJ2-7; TRBD1 aligns across 8 bases. CDR1 and CDR2 (germline): MNHEY, SMNVEV (reference sequence). The CDR3 extends over 14 amino acids. After removal of 5 bases from V and 2 bases from J, the junction contained 5 bases not matched to a gene. The CDR3 DNA sequence: TGTGCCAGCAGTGACAGGGGAGGCACCTACGAGCAGTACTTC. As protein: CASSDRGGTYEQYF.

J is TRBJ2-2 and V is TRBV10-2; D may be TRBD2 (5 bases). Per the germline V gene, CDR1 is WSHSY and CDR2 is SAAADI. The CDR3 contains 13 residues. The V end lost 7 bases, the J end lost 6 bases, and 12 bases lay between the germline ends. The CDR3, as DNA: TGCGCCAGCAACCCCTTGCGGGCCGGGGAGCTGTTTTTT. This sequence encodes CASNPLRAGELFF.

The rearrangement links TRBV7-6 to TRBJ2-6; 7 bases are a match to TRBD1. Germline assignment: CDR1 SGHVS and CDR2 FNYEAQ. This CDR3 region has 18 residues. Trimming removed 1 base from V and 0 bases from J; junction bases left unmatched: 6. The CDR3 DNA sequence: TGTGCCAGCAGCTTAGTATGGGACAGCTTCTCTGGGGCCAACGTCCTGACTTTC. Its translation is CASSLVWDSFSGANVLTF.

This clone was seen only once. This rearrangement joins TRBV2 to TRBJ2-7; possibly TRBD1 for D (6 bases). V shed 4 bases and J shed 9 bases, with 16 bases lying between them. The CDR3 covers 13 residues. CDR1 and CDR2 (germline): SNHLY, FYNNEI. CDR3: CASSGLDQQGQYF. DNA for the CDR3: TGTGCCAGCAGTGGGTTGGACCAACAGGGGCAGTACTTC.

This rearrangement joins TRBV29-1 to TRBJ1-1; D is unresolved. The germline V gene encodes CDR1 SQVTM and CDR2 ANQGSEA. The CDR3 contains 13 residues. V lost 5 bases, J lost 2 bases, and 12 bases lay in between. The CDR3 DNA reads TGCAGCGTTTTCCGGGAGCTTAACACTGAAGCTTTCTTT. It specifies CSVFRELNTEAFF.

The chain recombines TRBV6-6 with TRBJ2-3; D perhaps matches TRBD2 (7 bases). CDR1 and CDR2 (germline): MNHNY, SVGAGI (reference sequence). Trimming stripped 6 bases from V and 6 bases from J, with 16 bases between. The CDR3 spans 14 residues. The CDR3, as DNA: TGTGCCAGCAGCTCCATTGGGGGGGCCGATACGCAGTATTTT. Amino acids: CASSSIGGADTQYF.

The chain combines TRBV21-1 with TRBJ2-1; the table gives TRBD2 as D, unverified against the DNA. TRBV21-1 represents a pseudogene. This CDR3 has 15 residues. The CDR3 nucleotides are TGTGCCAGCAGCCCCCGGGAGGGGGTAAGGAATGAGCAGTTCTTC. Its translation is CASSPREGVRNEQFF.

The rearrangement uses TRBV19 and TRBJ1-1, with 7 bases fitting TRBD1. Germline trimming cut 7 bases from V and 1 base from J; bases unmatched to any gene: 3. Per the germline V gene, CDR1 is LNHDA and CDR2 is SQIVND (reference sequence). CDR3 length: 13 amino acids. This chain's CDR3 is CASTGQTNTEAFF. The CDR3 coding sequence is TGTGCCAGTACGGGACAGACGAACACTGAAGCTTTCTTT.

The chain couples TRBV19 to TRBJ1-6, with D tentatively TRBD1 (5 bases). This CDR3 is built from 14 residues. Germline lookup yields CDR1 LNHDA and CDR2 SQIVND (reference sequence). V was trimmed by 5 bases and J by 7 bases, leaving 12 bases between them. The chain's CDR3 is CASSDSSGNSPLHF. The CDR3 bases are TGTGCCAGTAGTGACAGCAGTGGAAATTCACCCCTCCACTTT.

The chain joins TRBV3-1 (or the pseudogene TRBV3-2) to TRBJ1-1; maybe TRBD1 (5 bases). Germline V gives CDR1 LGHDT, CDR2 YNNKEL (reference sequence). CDR3 length equals 15 residues. Between the trimmed V and J ends, which lost 1 base and 0 bases, there was a span of 9 bases. The DNA of the CDR3 is TGTGCCAGCAGCCAAGGGGACCCAATGAACACTGAAGCTTTCTTT. This encodes CASSQGDPMNTEAFF.

This chain joins TRBV11-2 and TRBJ1-1; perhaps TRBD1 as D (5 bases). This CDR3 has 13 residues. Germline V gives CDR1 SGHAT, CDR2 FQNNGV. The V gene lost 10 bases and the J gene lost 1 base, with 13 bases spanning the gap. The CDR3: CATRDFKNTEAFF. The CDR3 nucleotides read TGTGCCACCAGGGATTTTAAGAACACTGAAGCTTTCTTT.

V gene TRBV19 combines with J gene TRBJ1-2; 7 bases are a match to TRBD1. The V segment lost 1 base and the J segment 3 bases; nucleotides outside the gene matches: 5. The CDR3 is 15 residues long. The germline V gene encodes CDR1 LNHDA and CDR2 SQIVND (reference sequence). CDR3 in amino acids: CASSIGQGGHYGYTF. The CDR3, as DNA: TGTGCCAGTAGTATAGGACAGGGCGGACACTATGGCTACACCTTC.